Ten or more counts support the clone carrying this TCR beta chain. Antigen unknown. This sample is part of a study of Graves' ophthalmopathy and Graves' hyperthyroidism. Regarding the study as a whole: Ophthalmopathy progression was predicted with 70.59% sensitivity and 72.22% specificity.

Excluded: other autoimmune disease, uncontrolled infection, pregnancy or lactation. Clinical symptoms, serum thyroxine, TRAb, thyroid ultrasound and orbital computed tomography were relied on for diagnosis. PBMCs were obtained from about 9.4 ml of fresh peripheral blood. The germline V gene encodes CDR1 MDHEN and CDR2 SYDVKM. This CDR3 spans 15 amino acids. V gave up 5 bases and J gave up 6 bases, with 19 bases separating them. Amplification of the TCR beta CDR3 regions used RNA transcripts (as template). HTBI primers were used in a first-round RT-PCR, which preceded a second-round multiplex PCR. TCRdb itself ran the multiplex PCR reads through MiXCR, one entry per CDR3 protein. Seen here are 200,000 to 250,000 distinct CDR3 sequences, roughly a fifth observed once, and the top ten hold 35% to 55%.

The rearrangement uses TRBV28 and TRBJ1-2; D is unclear. The sequenced sample consisted of peripheral blood. The sequence was obtained from a woman aged 50 to 60 with Graves' ophthalmopathy. The CDR3 protein is CASSAPGRTLDGYTF. Written as DNA, the CDR3 is TGTGCCAGCAGTGCCCCCGGCAGAACGTTAGATGGCTACACCTTC.